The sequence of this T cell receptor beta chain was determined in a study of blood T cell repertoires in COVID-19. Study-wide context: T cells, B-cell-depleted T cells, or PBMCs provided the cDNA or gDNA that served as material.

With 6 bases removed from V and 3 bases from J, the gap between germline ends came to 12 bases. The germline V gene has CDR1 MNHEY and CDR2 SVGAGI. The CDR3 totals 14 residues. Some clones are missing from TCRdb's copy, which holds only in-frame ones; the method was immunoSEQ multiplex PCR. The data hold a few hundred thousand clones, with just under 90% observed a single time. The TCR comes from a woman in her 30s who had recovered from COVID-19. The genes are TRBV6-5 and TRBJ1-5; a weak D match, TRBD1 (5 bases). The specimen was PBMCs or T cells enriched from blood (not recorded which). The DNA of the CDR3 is TGTGCCAGCAGCCAAGGACACCTCAATCAGCCCCAGCATTTT. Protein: CASSQGHLNQPQHF.